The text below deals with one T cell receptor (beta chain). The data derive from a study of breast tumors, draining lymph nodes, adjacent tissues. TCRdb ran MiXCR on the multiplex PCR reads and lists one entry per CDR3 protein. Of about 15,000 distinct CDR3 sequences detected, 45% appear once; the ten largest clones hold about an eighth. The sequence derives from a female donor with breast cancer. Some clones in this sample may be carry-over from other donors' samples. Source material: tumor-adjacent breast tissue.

This CDR3 reads CASSQDRGKEQYF. Written as DNA, the CDR3 is TGTGCCAGTAGTCAGGACCGCGGTAAGGAGCAGTACTTC. The chain recombines TRBV19 with TRBJ2-7; D gene uncertain. The CDR3 contains 13 residues. Germline V gene lookup returns CDR1 LNHDA and CDR2 SQIVND (reference sequence). The V gene lost 5 bases and the J gene lost 7 bases, with 15 bases spanning the gap. The full variable domain, rest sourced from reference TRBV19 and TRBJ2-7, is DGGITQSPKYLFRKEGQNVTLSCEQNLNHDAMYWYRQDPGQGLRLIYYSQIVNDFQKGDIAEGYSVSREKKESFPLTVTSAQKNPTAFYLCASSQDRGKEQYFGPGTRLTVT.